This entry features one TCR beta chain sequence. Its antigen is currently not known. Base qualities are not at hand, and no much larger clone is one base apart. This specimen comes from a study of shared clonotypes between healthy human individuals (TCRdb year 2020). With regard to the full study: Two women and a few men aged 18 to 49 years were included in the cohort. For each donor, three plates each were used for CD4 naive and CD4 memory, two plates were used for CD8 naive, and one plate was used for CD8 memory. Blood TCR repertoires of roughly five healthy adults were deeply sequenced to estimate repertoire size and the extent of clonotype sharing between individuals. Libraries were prepared and TCR repertoires were sequenced by different laboratories using diverse techniques, in order to increase sequencing depth and limit assay-specific biases. Between about 0.8 and 9 billion PBMCs per donor were obtained by leukapheresis.

Findings and caveats that apply to the study as a whole: Naive subsets generally had larger estimated clonotype richness than memory subsets did. Only blood was sampled, and tissue TCR repertoires likely differ from those in blood. Because the study included a small number of donors, the genetic and exposure-history diversity represented was limited. Across a few donors, roughly 5.4% of naive CD4, 3% to 4% of naive CD8, about 2% of memory CD4, and 0.4% of memory CD8 clonotypes were shared. Clonotypes shared by all four sorted-subset donors showed higher generation probabilities than non-shared clonotypes. Incomplete sequencing was indicated by rarefaction of sorted-subset datasets, despite the large sequencing depth. Based on pairwise subsampling, the degree of clonotype sharing among donors was expected to be affected by sequencing depth.

The donors were healthy, HIV-negative adults with no recently reported acute infections or vaccinations. Every donor was a Caucasian adult residing in Nashville, Tennessee, USA. CD8 memory samples were composed of magnetically selected CD45RO+ cells combined with CCR7-negative CD45RA+ effector memory (TemRA) cells. Blood was collected by leukapheresis, and PBMCs were isolated by Ficoll-Histopaque density gradient centrifugation and then cryopreserved in liquid nitrogen vapor phase. Purity and quantity of every magnetically sorted T cell population were checked by analytical flow cytometry. Genomic DNA was isolated from every sorted fraction and measured by UV absorbance on a Nanodrop 2000c. Including the terminal cysteine and phenylalanine, the CDR3 comprises 17 residues. Only CDR3 DNA is held: 51 bases, read in frame from base 1. CDR1 and CDR2 are drawn from the germline V gene (reference sequence): MNHEY, SMNVEV. V and J are truncated by 0 bases and 1 base respectively, leaving an intervening sequence of 13 bases.

Using the deep immunoSEQ assay, multiplex PCR amplified TCR CDR3 regions from genomic DNA. For each cell subset, the extracted genomic DNA was distributed evenly across all wells of several immunoSEQ 96-well plates, and each plate served as one replicate. For sorted subsets, roughly 200 ng of genomic DNA, equivalent to 25,000 to 30,000 T cell genomes, went into each replicate PCR. The purified libraries were quantified using a Qubit 3.0 fluorometer, sized with a Bioanalyzer 2100, and then quantified again using the KAPA Library Quantification kit. Each immunoSEQ 96-well plate was sequenced on its own single-read 150-cycle Illumina NextSeq 550 flow cell. As for how the authors treated the data: Because only junctional sequences without quality scores were contained in the immunoSEQ output, filtering matching that applied to full-length reads could not be performed. To assign V/J genes and CDR3, sequences were annotated against IMGT germline references using PyIR, a Python wrapper for IgBLAST v1.9. Reads were filtered out if the reads had weak V/J assignments (E-value above 1e-6), no CDR3, stop codons, out-of-frame junctions, or ambiguous translated residues. V3J clonotypes were defined by identical inferred V gene, J gene, and CDR3 amino acid sequence. To compute the percentage overlap between repertoires, the number of shared unique clonotypes was divided by the size of the smaller repertoire. Richness of each repertoire was evaluated using RTK rarefaction, the Chao1 estimator, and Recon v2.1 estimates of unobserved clonotypes. For all TCRbeta clonotypes obtained by the gDNA method from a few donors, generation probabilities were computed with OLGA. TCRdb provides this immuneACCESS table in a form limited to in-frame rearrangements. Some clones are lacking; in checked studies, under half of them reflect an unresolved V gene, and why the rest are absent is not known. V, J and clone size are those of that table, while D and trimming were read from the DNA. The sample table contains around 690,000 clones; only one count was recorded for roughly 88% of them. The ten biggest clones cover approximately 35% of the sample.

Material for sequencing was memory CD8+ T cells from PBMCs. The meaning of the sample's cell subset or site label: CD45RO+ cells pooled with CCR7-negative TemRA cells. The TCR originated in a young man in good health. Some clones in this sample may be carry-over from other donors' samples. This chain is built from TRBV27 and TRBJ2-4; matching of 6 bases hints at TRBD2 as the D gene. The CDR3 amino acid sequence is: CASSLSPVRGAKNIQYF. The nucleotide sequence is given as TGTGCCAGCAGTTTATCCCCAGTACGGGGGGCCAAAAACATTCAGTACTTC.